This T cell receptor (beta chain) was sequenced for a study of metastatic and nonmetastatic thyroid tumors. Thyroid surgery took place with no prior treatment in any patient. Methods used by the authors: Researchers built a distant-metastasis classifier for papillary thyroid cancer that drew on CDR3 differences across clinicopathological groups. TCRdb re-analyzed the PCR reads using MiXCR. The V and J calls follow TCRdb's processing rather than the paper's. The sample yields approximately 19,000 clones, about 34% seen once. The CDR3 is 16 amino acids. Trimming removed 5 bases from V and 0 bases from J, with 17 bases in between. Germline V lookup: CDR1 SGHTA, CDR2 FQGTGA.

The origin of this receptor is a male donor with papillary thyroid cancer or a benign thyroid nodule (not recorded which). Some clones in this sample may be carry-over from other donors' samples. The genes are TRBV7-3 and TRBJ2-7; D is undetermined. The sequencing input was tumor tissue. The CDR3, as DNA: TGTGCCAGCAGCCACTACGGTGAGCCCGTCTCCTACGAGCAGTACTTC. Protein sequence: CASSHYGEPVSYEQYF.